Below are 27 T cell receptor beta chains sequenced from a single sample in a study of cytomegalovirus exposure and HLA in healthy donors. 60 Vbeta and 13 Jbeta primers were used in PCR. Assay used: immunoSEQ multiplex PCR; TCRdb lists only in-frame clones, some missing. The sample's table shows fewer than 200,000 clones. Sequencing was done on a sample of PBMCs. All receptors come from a woman aged 55-69 years in good health and CMV-seronegative.

This sequence joins TRBV5-6 and TRBJ2-1; the D is unclear. The CDR3 extends over 13 amino acids. Germline loops: CDR1 SGHDT, CDR2 YYEEEE. The ends were cut back, 3 bases at V and 8 bases at J, with 12 bases in the middle. The DNA for the CDR3 is TGTGCCAGCAGCTCAACAGCTTTATATGAGCAGTTCTTC. Translated, it gives CASSSTALYEQFF. Filled out from reference TRBV5-6 and TRBJ2-1, the complete variable domain reads DAGVTQSPTHLIKTRGQQVTLRCSPKSGHDTVSWYQQALGQGPQFIFQYYEEEERQRGNFPDRFSGHQFPNYSSELNVNALLLGDSALYLCASSSTALYEQFFGPGTRLTVL.

The V call is TRBV5-1, the J call TRBJ2-1; the match to TRBD2 covers 13 bases. The CDR3 totals 15 residues. Germline trimming cut 5 bases from V and 5 bases from J; bases unmatched to any gene: 4. Per the germline V gene, CDR1 is SGHRS and CDR2 is YFSETQ. CDR3 sequence reads: CASSPGLAGDNEQFF. The DNA for the CDR3 is TGCGCCAGCAGTCCCGGACTAGCGGGAGACAATGAGCAGTTCTTC.

J is TRBJ2-7 and V is TRBV10-3; possibly TRBD2 for D (7 bases). The V end was cut by 3 bases, the J end by 5 bases, with 11 bases between. Germline CDR1 reads ENHRY; CDR2 reads SYGVKD. The CDR3 spans 13 residues. The CDR3 loop reads CAISDGGPHEQYF. CDR3 bases: TGTGCCATCAGTGACGGGGGGCCCCACGAGCAGTACTTC.

V is TRBV6-1 and J is TRBJ1-2; maybe TRBD1 (6 bases). Germline CDR1 and CDR2: MNHNS and SASEGT. Trimming shortened V by 3 bases and J by 4 bases, and 12 bases separated the two germline ends. CDR3 length: 14 residues. In DNA, the CDR3 is TGTGCCAGCAGTGACGTCGACAGGAGCTATGGCTACACCTTC. Translation gives CASSDVDRSYGYTF.

The chain is built from TRBV25-1 and TRBJ2-3; 11 nucleotides agree with TRBD2. This CDR3 region has 14 residues. Per the germline V gene, CDR1 is MGHDK and CDR2 is SYGVNS. The V segment lost 4 bases and the J segment 3 bases; nucleotides outside the gene matches: 0. The CDR3 DNA is TGTGCCAGCAGTGTAGCGGGAGGGACAGATACGCAGTATTTT. It is translated as CASSVAGGTDTQYF.

V and J are TRBV10-2 and TRBJ2-2; 8 bases fit TRBD2. V gave up 7 bases and J gave up 3 bases; unmatched junction bases: 4. This CDR3 is 14 amino acids long. Germline V gene lookup returns CDR1 WSHSY and CDR2 SAAADI. The CDR3 loop is CASTTSGYTGELFF. CDR3 DNA: TGCGCCAGCACCACTAGCGGATACACCGGGGAGCTGTTTTTT.

In nucleotides, the CDR3 is TGTGCCAGCAGTTTATACCCCCCTCGACAGGGCAATGAAGCTTTCTTT. As protein: CASSLYPPRQGNEAFF. The V call is TRBV28, the J call TRBJ1-1; 7 bases are a match to TRBD1. This CDR3 has 16 amino acids. The V gene end was trimmed by 1 base and the J gene end by 7 bases; junction bases not matched to a gene: 12. Germline lookup yields CDR1 MDHEN and CDR2 SYDVKM.

This sequence joins TRBV5-1 and TRBJ1-1; D uncertain. Trimming shortened V by 0 bases and J by 4 bases, and 13 bases separated the two germline ends. The CDR3 totals 15 residues. Per the germline V gene, CDR1 is SGHRS and CDR2 is YFSETQ. The CDR3 DNA reads as TGCGCCAGCAGCTTGGCCAACCCTCTCGGCACTGAAGCTTTCTTT. Its translation: CASSLANPLGTEAFF.

The chain carries TRBV7-2 and TRBJ1-2; 7 bases are shared with TRBD1. This CDR3 has 14 residues. Germline CDR1 SGHTA, CDR2 FQGNSA. Trimming removed 1 base from V and 2 bases from J; junction bases left unmatched: 1. The chain's CDR3 is CASSLGTGNYGYTF. The CDR3 DNA is TGTGCCAGCAGCTTAGGGACAGGAAACTATGGCTACACCTTC. The full variable domain, its missing parts supplied by reference TRBV7-2 and TRBJ1-2, is GAGVSQSPSNKVTEKGKDVELRCDPISGHTALYWYRQSLGQGLEFLIYFQGNSAPDKSGLPSDRFSAERTGGSVSTLTIQRTQQEDSAVYLCASSLGTGNYGYTFGSGTRLTVV.

The chain employs TRBV11-1 and TRBJ2-1; 8 bases agree with TRBD2. V trimming: 5 bases; J trimming: 4 bases; junction bases outside the gene matches: 7. Germline V gene data show CDR1 as SGHAT and CDR2 as FQDESV (reference sequence). The length of the CDR3 is 15 residues. The CDR3 loop reads CASSESGGPYNEQFF. Written as DNA, the CDR3 is TGTGCCAGCAGCGAAAGCGGGGGTCCATACAATGAGCAGTTCTTC.

The CDR3 region has the DNA TGCGCCAGTCATTCTATGGGCGGGGAGACCCAGTACTTC. Its translation is CASHSMGGETQYF. The chain couples TRBV5-1 to TRBJ2-5, with D possibly matching TRBD2 (5 bases). V was cut by 8 bases and J by 5 bases, with 16 bases left in between. The CDR3 runs to 13 residues. In germline, CDR1 is SGHRS, CDR2 YFSETQ.

The rearrangement uses TRBV27 and TRBJ1-1; TRBD1 agrees at 7 bases. Germline V gene data show CDR1 as MNHEY and CDR2 as SMNVEV (reference sequence). CDR3 length equals 12 residues. Germline trimming cut 6 bases from V and 5 bases from J; bases unmatched to any gene: 3. CDR3 amino acids: CASSYRGTEAFF. CDR3 nucleotides: TGTGCCAGCAGCTACAGGGGAACTGAAGCTTTCTTT.

The V gene is TRBV27, the J gene TRBJ1-6; a possible D gene is TRBD1 (6 bases). CDR3 size: 13 residues. CDR1 and CDR2 (germline): MNHEY, SMNVEV (reference sequence). V was cut by 5 bases and J by 8 bases, with 10 bases left in between. The CDR3 coding sequence is TGTGCCAGCAGTGGGAACAGGGATTCACCCCTCCACTTT. The encoded protein is CASSGNRDSPLHF.

The chain employs TRBV6-5 and TRBJ2-5, with TRBD1 matching over 9 bases. J gave up 2 bases and V 6 bases, and 7 bases lay outside the gene matches. This CDR3 is 15 amino acids long. Germline V gives CDR1 MNHEY, CDR2 SVGAGI. CDR3 loop: CASSRQGQGQETQYF. CDR3 nucleotides: TGTGCCAGCAGCCGGCAGGGACAGGGACAAGAGACCCAGTACTTC.

The rearrangement joins TRBV7-9 to TRBJ1-4; no firm D call. The CDR3 contains 15 residues. CDR1 is SEHNR, CDR2 FQNEAQ, per germline (reference sequence). The V end lost 2 bases, the J end lost 5 bases, and 12 bases lay between the germline ends. The CDR3 reads CASSLWQEINEKLFF. CDR3 bases: TGTGCCAGCAGCTTATGGCAGGAAATAAATGAAAAACTGTTTTTT.

V and J are TRBV4-1 and TRBJ2-1, with TRBD2 as a possible D gene (7 bases). The CDR3 has 15 residues. With 1 base removed from V and 5 bases from J, the gap between germline ends came to 12 bases. Germline V CDR1 and CDR2: MGHRA, YSYEKL. CDR3: CASSQAGGRDNEQFF. DNA for the CDR3: TGCGCCAGCAGCCAAGCCGGGGGGCGGGACAATGAGCAGTTCTTC.

The rearrangement joins TRBV25-1 to TRBJ1-3; D is ambiguous. Trimming removed 6 bases at V and 0 bases at J, with 15 bases between. This CDR3 is built from 16 residues. Germline assignment: CDR1 MGHDK and CDR2 SYGVNS. The CDR3 region has the DNA TGTGCCAGCAGCCCTGGAAGGCACAGCTCTGGAAACACCATATATTTT. Translating gives CASSPGRHSSGNTIYF.

This chain links TRBV6-1 with TRBJ1-5; the D is unclear. This CDR3 is built from 14 residues. V was cut by 8 bases and J by 1 base, with 12 bases left in between. Germline assignment: CDR1 MNHNS and CDR2 SASEGT. This CDR3 reads CASLEAVSNQPQHF. The CDR3, as DNA: TGTGCCAGCCTGGAGGCAGTAAGCAATCAGCCCCAGCATTTT.

This chain links TRBV27 with TRBJ2-1, with 8 nucleotides matching TRBD1. The CDR3 is 12 amino acids. Looked up from germline, CDR1 is MNHEY and CDR2 is SMNVEV (reference sequence). Trimming cost V 6 bases and J 12 bases; bases outside gene matches: 7. CDR3 region: CASSKDRGGQFF. CDR3 coding DNA: TGTGCCAGCAGCAAAGACAGGGGCGGGCAGTTCTTC.

This chain uses TRBV7-9 with TRBJ2-7, with D possibly matching TRBD2 (6 bases). V was clipped by 5 bases and J by 6 bases, with 11 bases between them. Germline assignment: CDR1 SEHNR and CDR2 FQNEAQ (reference sequence). The CDR3 runs to 12 residues. CDR3 residues: CASSLRRGEQYF. CDR3 DNA: TGTGCCAGCAGCCTTAGGAGGGGCGAGCAGTACTTC.

The chain joins TRBV7-9 to TRBJ2-7; D gene unclear. The CDR3 has 16 amino acids. V was shortened by 5 bases and J by 4 bases, with 21 bases between the two germline ends. CDR1 is SEHNR, CDR2 FQNEAQ, per germline (reference sequence). The CDR3 DNA is TGTGCCAGCAGCCCTCCCGAGACAAGATCAATATACGAGCAGTACTTC. Translated: CASSPPETRSIYEQYF.

This chain uses TRBV11-3 with TRBJ2-3, with TRBD1 matching over 8 bases. This CDR3 has 16 residues. V gave up 1 base and J gave up 1 base; unmatched junction bases: 4. The germline V gene has CDR1 SGHNT and CDR2 YENEEA. CDR3 in amino acids: CASSLGDRGGTDTQYF. The CDR3 DNA sequence: TGTGCCAGCAGCTTAGGTGACAGGGGTGGCACAGATACGCAGTATTTT.

The chain joins TRBV6-6 to TRBJ1-5, with a weak D call TRBD1 (6 bases). This CDR3 spans 13 amino acids. Per the germline V gene, CDR1 is MNHNY and CDR2 is SVGAGI (reference sequence). V was shortened by 8 bases and J by 3 bases, with 11 bases between the two germline ends. The CDR3, as DNA: TGTGCCAGCTCCAGGGGCCTCAATCAGCCCCAGCATTTT. Its translation is CASSRGLNQPQHF.

The chain joins TRBV9 to TRBJ1-3, with 8 positions matching TRBD1. Germline trimming cut 6 bases from V and 5 bases from J; bases unmatched to any gene: 7. CDR1 is SGDLS and CDR2 is YYNGEE in the germline V gene. The CDR3 consists of 14 residues. DNA for the CDR3: TGTGCCAGCAACACAGGGGGTTCAAGAAACACCATATATTTT. It is translated as CASNTGGSRNTIYF.

V and J are TRBV5-6 and TRBJ1-5; 7 positions match TRBD1. V was pared by 4 bases and J by 7 bases, with 8 bases of the junction left unmatched. Germline CDR1 SGHDT, CDR2 YYEEEE. CDR3 length equals 14 residues. The CDR3 DNA sequence: TGTGCCAGCAGCCTGACAGGGATTCAGCAGCCCCAGCATTTT. Translating it yields CASSLTGIQQPQHF.

This chain links TRBV29-1 with TRBJ1-1, with 7 positions matching TRBD1. After removal of 4 bases from V and 7 bases from J, the junction contained 6 bases not matched to a gene. Germline CDR1 reads SQVTM; CDR2 reads ANQGSEA. This CDR3 has 12 amino acids. The CDR3 coding sequence is TGCAGCGTTGTCCCGGGACAGAATGAAGCTTTCTTT. Its translation is CSVVPGQNEAFF.

The chain is built from TRBV7-7 and TRBJ2-1, with a possible D match to TRBD2 (5 bases). CDR1 is SSHAT and CDR2 is FNYEAQ in the germline V gene (reference sequence). This CDR3 contains 15 residues. V dropped 1 base and J dropped 8 bases, with 15 bases sitting between them. The DNA for the CDR3 is TGTGCCAGCAGCTTAGTAATCGGGGAAGGCTATGAGCAGTTCTTC. Amino acids: CASSLVIGEGYEQFF.